The 2 T cell receptor beta chains reported below all come from one sample, sequenced in a study of cytomegalovirus exposure and HLA in healthy donors. PCR used 60 Vbeta primers and 13 Jbeta primers. Assay: immunoSEQ multiplex PCR; the TCRdb copy retains only in-frame clones and omits some. Of approximately 160,000 clones listed, roughly four fifths are singletons. The sequencing input was PBMCs. The receptors derive from a man between 18 and 29 years old in good health and CMV-seronegative.

CDR3 sequence: CASSRSPGEQFF. DNA for the CDR3: TGTGCCAGCAGCCGCTCCCCGGGGGAGCAGTTCTTC. The gene calls are TRBV7-2 and TRBJ2-1, with D possibly matching TRBD2 (5 bases). Germline V gene sequence: CDR1 SGHTA, CDR2 FQGNSA. Trimming took off 5 bases at V and 10 bases at J, with 12 bases between the two ends. This CDR3 is 12 amino acids long.

This clone occurred once. V and J are TRBV7-2 and TRBJ2-3, with 15 bases fitting TRBD2. Germline V gene lookup returns CDR1 SGHTA and CDR2 FQGNSA. Germline trimming cut 3 bases from V and 11 bases from J; bases unmatched to any gene: 9. The CDR3 totals 16 residues. For the CDR3, the DNA is TGTGCCAGCAGCTTGGGGACTAGCGGGAGGCTGGTTGGGCAGTATTTT. This translates into CASSLGTSGRLVGQYF.